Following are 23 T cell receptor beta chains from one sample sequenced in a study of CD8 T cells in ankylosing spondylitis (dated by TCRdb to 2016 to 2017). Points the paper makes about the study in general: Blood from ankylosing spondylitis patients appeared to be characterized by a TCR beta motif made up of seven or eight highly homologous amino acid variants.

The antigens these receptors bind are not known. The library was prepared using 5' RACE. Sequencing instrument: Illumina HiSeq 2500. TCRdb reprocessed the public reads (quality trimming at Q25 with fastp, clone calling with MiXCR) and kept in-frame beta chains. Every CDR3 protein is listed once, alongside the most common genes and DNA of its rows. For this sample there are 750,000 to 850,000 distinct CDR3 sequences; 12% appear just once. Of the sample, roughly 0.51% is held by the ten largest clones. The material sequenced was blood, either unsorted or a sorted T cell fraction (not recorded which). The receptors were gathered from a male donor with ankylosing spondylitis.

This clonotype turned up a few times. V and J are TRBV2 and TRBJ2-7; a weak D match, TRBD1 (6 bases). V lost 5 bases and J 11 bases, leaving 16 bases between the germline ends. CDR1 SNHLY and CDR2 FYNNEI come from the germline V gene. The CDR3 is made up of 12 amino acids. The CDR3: CASSQWTVDKYF. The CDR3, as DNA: TGTGCCAGCAGTCAATGGACAGTGGACAAGTACTTC.

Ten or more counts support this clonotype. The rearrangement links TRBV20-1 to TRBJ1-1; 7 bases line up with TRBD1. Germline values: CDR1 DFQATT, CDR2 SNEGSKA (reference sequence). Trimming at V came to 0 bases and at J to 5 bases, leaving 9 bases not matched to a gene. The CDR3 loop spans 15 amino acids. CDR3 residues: CSARDQGQLSTEAFF. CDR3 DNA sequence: TGCAGTGCTAGAGACCAGGGACAGCTTAGTACTGAAGCTTTCTTT.

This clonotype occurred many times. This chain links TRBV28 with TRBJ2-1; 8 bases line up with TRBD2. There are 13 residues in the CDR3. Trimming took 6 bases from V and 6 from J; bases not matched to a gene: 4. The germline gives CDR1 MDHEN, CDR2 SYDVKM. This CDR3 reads CASRGSGSNEQFF. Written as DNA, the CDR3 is TGTGCCAGCAGAGGCAGCGGGAGCAATGAGCAGTTCTTC.

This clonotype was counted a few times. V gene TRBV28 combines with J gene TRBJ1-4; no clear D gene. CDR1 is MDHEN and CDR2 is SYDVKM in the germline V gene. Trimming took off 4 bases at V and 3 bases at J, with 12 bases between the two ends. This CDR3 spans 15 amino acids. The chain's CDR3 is CASSSSVASNEKLFF. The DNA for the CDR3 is TGTGCCAGCAGTTCCTCGGTGGCCTCTAATGAAAAACTGTTTTTT.

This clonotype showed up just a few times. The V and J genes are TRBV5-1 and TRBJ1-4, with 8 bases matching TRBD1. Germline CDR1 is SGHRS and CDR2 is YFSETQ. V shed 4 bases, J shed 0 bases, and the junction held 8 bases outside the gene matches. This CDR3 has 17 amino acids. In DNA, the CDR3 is TGCGCCAGCAGCGTCGGACAGGGACTATCAACTAATGAAAAACTGTTTTTT. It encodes CASSVGQGLSTNEKLFF.

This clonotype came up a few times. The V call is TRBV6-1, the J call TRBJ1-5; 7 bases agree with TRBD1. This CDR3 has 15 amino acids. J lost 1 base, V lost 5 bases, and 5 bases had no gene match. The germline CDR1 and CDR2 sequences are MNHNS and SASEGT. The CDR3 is CASSRQGVSNQPQHF. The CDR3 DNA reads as TGTGCCAGCAGTCGACAGGGCGTGAGCAATCAGCCCCAGCATTTT.

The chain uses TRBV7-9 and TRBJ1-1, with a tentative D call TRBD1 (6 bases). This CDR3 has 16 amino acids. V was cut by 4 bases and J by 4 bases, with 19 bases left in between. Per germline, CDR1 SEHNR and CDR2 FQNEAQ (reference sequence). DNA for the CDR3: TGTGCCAGCAGCTCCGAGAGGGGGGGGCTTGGCACTGAAGCTTTCTTT. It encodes CASSSERGGLGTEAFF.

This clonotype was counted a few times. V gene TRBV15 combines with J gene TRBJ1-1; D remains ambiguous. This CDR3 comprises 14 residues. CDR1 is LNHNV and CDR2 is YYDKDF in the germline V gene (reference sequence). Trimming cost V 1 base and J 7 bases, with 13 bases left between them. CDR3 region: CATSRAWNSHEAFF. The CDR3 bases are TGTGCCACCAGCAGAGCGTGGAACTCGCATGAAGCTTTCTTT.

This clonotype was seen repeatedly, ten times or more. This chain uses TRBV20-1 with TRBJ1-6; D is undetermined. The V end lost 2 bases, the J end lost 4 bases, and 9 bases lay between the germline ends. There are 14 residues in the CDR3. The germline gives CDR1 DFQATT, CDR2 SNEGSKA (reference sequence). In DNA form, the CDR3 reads TGCAGTGCTAGAAGGGATTCATATAATTCACCCCTCCACTTT. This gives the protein CSARRDSYNSPLHF.

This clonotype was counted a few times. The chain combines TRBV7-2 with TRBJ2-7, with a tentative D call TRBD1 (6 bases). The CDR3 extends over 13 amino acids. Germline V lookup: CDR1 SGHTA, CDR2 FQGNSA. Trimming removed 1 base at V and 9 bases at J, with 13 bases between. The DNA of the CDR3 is TGTGCCAGCAGCTTAGGGCAGGGGAACGGGCAGTACTTC. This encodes CASSLGQGNGQYF.

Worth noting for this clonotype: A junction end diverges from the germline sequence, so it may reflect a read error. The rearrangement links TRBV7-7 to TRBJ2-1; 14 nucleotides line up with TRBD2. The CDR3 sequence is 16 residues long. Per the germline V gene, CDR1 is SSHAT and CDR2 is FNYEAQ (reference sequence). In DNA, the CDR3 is TGTGCTAGCAGCTTAGTTGGGACTAGCGGGGGCAGGGAGCAGTTCTTC. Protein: CASSLVGTSGGREQFF.

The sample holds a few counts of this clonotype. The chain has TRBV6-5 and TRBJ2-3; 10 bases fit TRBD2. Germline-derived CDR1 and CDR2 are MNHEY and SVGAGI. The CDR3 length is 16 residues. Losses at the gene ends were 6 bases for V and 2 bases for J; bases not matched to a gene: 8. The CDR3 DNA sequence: TGTGCCAGCAGAGACTCAGCGGGAGGGTTCACAGATACGCAGTATTTT. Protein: CASRDSAGGFTDTQYF.

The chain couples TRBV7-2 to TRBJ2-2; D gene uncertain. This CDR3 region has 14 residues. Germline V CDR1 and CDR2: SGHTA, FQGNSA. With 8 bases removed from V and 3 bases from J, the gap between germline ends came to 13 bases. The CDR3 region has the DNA TGTGCCAGCCGACATAGCAGCGACACCGGGGAGCTGTTTTTT. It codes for CASRHSSDTGELFF.

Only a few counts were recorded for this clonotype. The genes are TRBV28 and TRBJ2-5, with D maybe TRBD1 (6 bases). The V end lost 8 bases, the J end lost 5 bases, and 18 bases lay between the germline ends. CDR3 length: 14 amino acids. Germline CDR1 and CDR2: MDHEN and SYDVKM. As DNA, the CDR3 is TGTGCCAGCGGCAGGGGCCGGGATGGGGAGACCCAGTACTTC. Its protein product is CASGRGRDGETQYF.

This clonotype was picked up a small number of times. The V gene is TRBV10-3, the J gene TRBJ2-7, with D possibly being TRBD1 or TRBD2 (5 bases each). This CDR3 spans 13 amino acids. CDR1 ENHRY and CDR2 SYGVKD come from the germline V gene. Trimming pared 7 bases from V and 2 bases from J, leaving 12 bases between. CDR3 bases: TGTGCCATCAAACCGGGACCCCCCTACGAGCAGTACTTC. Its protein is CAIKPGPPYEQYF.

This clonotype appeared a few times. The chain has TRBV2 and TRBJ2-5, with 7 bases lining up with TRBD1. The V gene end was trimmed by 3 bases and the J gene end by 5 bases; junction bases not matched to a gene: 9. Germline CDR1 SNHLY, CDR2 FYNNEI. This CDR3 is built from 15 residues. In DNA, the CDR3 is TGTGCCAGCAGTGACAAATATAGGGGGCAGGAGACCCAGTACTTC. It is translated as CASSDKYRGQETQYF.

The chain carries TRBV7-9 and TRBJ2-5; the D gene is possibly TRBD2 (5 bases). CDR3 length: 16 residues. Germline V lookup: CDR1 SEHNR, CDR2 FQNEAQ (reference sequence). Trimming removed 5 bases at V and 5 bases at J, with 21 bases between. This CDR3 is CASSKQIGGTRETQYF. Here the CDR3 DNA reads TGTGCCAGCAGCAAGCAAATTGGCGGTACTAGGGAGACCCAGTACTTC.

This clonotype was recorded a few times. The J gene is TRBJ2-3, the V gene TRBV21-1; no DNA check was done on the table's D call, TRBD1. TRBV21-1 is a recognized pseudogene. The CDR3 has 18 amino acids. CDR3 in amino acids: CASSHPRLVGVFTDTQYF. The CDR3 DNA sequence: TGTGCCAGCAGCCATCCTCGCCTTGTGGGGGTCTTCACAGATACGCAGTATTTT.

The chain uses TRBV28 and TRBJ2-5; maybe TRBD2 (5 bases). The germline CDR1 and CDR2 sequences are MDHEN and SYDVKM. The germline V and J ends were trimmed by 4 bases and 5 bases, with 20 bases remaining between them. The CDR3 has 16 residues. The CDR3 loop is CASSWRPGIITETQYF. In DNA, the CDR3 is TGTGCCAGCAGTTGGCGCCCGGGGATCATCACGGAGACCCAGTACTTC.

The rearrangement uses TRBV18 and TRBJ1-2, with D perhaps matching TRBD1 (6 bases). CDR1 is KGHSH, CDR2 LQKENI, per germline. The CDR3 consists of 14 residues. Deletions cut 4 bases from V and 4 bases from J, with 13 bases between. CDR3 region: CASSHEGEVYGYTF. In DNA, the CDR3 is TGTGCCAGCTCACACGAGGGGGAAGTCTATGGCTACACCTTC.

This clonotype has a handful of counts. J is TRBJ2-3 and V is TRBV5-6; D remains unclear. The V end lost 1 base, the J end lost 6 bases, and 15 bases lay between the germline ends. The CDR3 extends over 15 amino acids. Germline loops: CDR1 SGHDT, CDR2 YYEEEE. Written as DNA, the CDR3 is TGTGCCAGCAGCTTGCGAGGCCTACCGCCGGATACGCAGTATTTT. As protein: CASSLRGLPPDTQYF. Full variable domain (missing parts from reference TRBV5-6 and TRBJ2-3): DAGVTQSPTHLIKTRGQQVTLRCSPKSGHDTVSWYQQALGQGPQFIFQYYEEEERQRGNFPDRFSGHQFPNYSSELNVNALLLGDSALYLCASSLRGLPPDTQYFGPGTRLTVL.

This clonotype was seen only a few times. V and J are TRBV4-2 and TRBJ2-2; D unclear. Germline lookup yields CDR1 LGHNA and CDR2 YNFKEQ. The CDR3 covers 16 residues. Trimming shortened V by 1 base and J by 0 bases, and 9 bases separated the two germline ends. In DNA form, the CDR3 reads TGTGCCAGCAGCCAAGCTGTTTCAGCGAACACCGGGGAGCTGTTTTTT. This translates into CASSQAVSANTGELFF.

CDR3 sequence: CASSPGGFGANVLTF. The CDR3 coding sequence is TGTGCCAGCAGCCCAGGGGGCTTTGGGGCCAACGTCCTGACTTTC. The chain recombines TRBV7-9 with TRBJ2-6, with TRBD1 matching over 8 bases. V lost 5 bases, J lost 3 bases, and 3 bases stayed unmatched. Germline assignment: CDR1 SEHNR and CDR2 FQNEAQ (reference sequence). The CDR3 runs 15 residues.